These T cell receptor beta chains were read from a single sample in a study of molecular identifiers for immune sequencing clone quantification. In TCRdb, the PCR reads were re-called with MiXCR into one record per CDR3 protein. The sample holds 490,000 or so distinct CDR3 sequences, 20% to 25% seen once. The sequenced material came from naive CD8+ T cells from blood, with Jurkat cell RNA spiked in. These receptors were taken from a human donor in good health. Some libraries in this study had Jurkat cell RNA spiked in. Both conserved end residues are part of each CDR3. Fields, in order: D gene, clone size, J gene, V gene, CDR3 protein, CDR3 DNA. A D gene is named only where the DNA matches it firmly. Some rows have no size entry. The others give once, few or many, or a class for an expanded clone.

- many TRBJ2-2 TRBV7-6 CASSSLGPTGELFF TGTGCCAGCAGCTCCTTGGGGCCCACCGGGGAGCTGTTTTTT
TRBD2 - TRBJ2-1 TRBV4-3 CASSQDHGGWAYNEQFF TGCGCCAGCAGCCAAGATCACGGGGGGTGGGCCTACAATGAGCAGTTCTTC
- - TRBJ1-2 TRBV27 CASSLRQGGYGYTF TGTGCCAGCAGTTTAAGGCAGGGAGGCTATGGCTACACCTTC
TRBD2 - TRBJ2-2 TRBV20-1 CSASGLAGVSGELFF TGCAGTGCTAGCGGACTAGCGGGAGTGTCCGGGGAGCTGTTTTTT
- many TRBJ1-1 TRBV12-5 CASGLVLGPGGTEAFF TGTGCTAGTGGTTTGGTACTCGGGCCGGGTGGGACTGAAGCTTTCTTT
- many TRBJ1-4 TRBV4-1 CASSQGTKLFF TGCGCCAGCAGCCAAGGCACCAAACTGTTTTTT
- - TRBJ2-2 TRBV27 CASSLRGPPMNTGELFF TGTGCCAGCAGTTTAAGGGGACCCCCGATGAACACCGGGGAGCTGTTTTTT
- - TRBJ1-1 TRBV6-5 CASNGLSDTEAFF TGTGCCAGCAACGGACTCTCGGACACTGAAGCTTTCTTT
- - TRBJ2-3 TRBV7-6 CASSPILRRVDTQYF TGTGCCAGCAGCCCCATCCTCCGCCGGGTTGATACGCAGTATTTT
- many TRBJ1-2 TRBV6-6 CATKRGRNYGYTF TGTGCCACCAAGAGAGGGAGGAACTATGGCTACACCTTC
TRBD2 - TRBJ2-5 TRBV12-3/TRBV12-4 CASSIRTSGSWETQYF TGTGCCAGCAGTATCCGGACTAGCGGGAGTTGGGAGACCCAGTACTTC
- many TRBJ2-3 TRBV5-4 CASSLDTQNTDTQYF TGTGCCAGCAGCTTGGACACCCAAAACACAGATACGCAGTATTTT
- few TRBJ2-1 TRBV7-6 CASSARWADNRNEQFF TGTGCCAGCAGCGCTAGGTGGGCCGACAACCGCAATGAGCAGTTCTTC
TRBD2 few TRBJ2-1 TRBV7-6 CASSLPVERELNEQFF TGTGCCAGCAGCTTGCCGGTGGAGCGGGAGTTAAATGAGCAGTTCTTC
- many TRBJ1-1 TRBV9 CASGGTRAEAFF TGTGCCAGCGGGGGAACACGGGCGGAAGCTTTCTTT
- few TRBJ2-1 TRBV6-2/TRBV6-3 CASRRLDRSYNEQFF TGTGCCAGCAGAAGACTCGACCGCTCCTACAATGAGCAGTTCTTC
- - TRBJ2-5 TRBV27 CASSLIPRGIETQYF TGTGCCAGCAGTTTAATCCCCCGGGGGATAGAGACCCAGTACTTC
- - TRBJ1-2 TRBV29-1 CSVEDLSGAYGYTF TGCAGCGTTGAAGATCTATCAGGGGCTTATGGCTACACCTTC
- - TRBJ2-1 TRBV30 CAWSVVRGNEQFF TGTGCCTGGAGTGTAGTCAGGGGAAATGAGCAGTTCTTC
- - TRBJ1-3 TRBV5-3 CARSLGAGSGNTIYF TGTGCCCGCAGCTTGGGTGCGGGCTCTGGAAACACCATATATTTT